This TCR beta chain came from a study of metastatic and nonmetastatic thyroid tumors (dated by TCRdb to 2019 to 2021). Background on the whole study: The researchers compared repertoires between peripheral blood samples and tumor or nodule tissue samples from patients with malignant or benign thyroid disease.

Here is what the overall study found, with its caveats: TCR beta diversity was reported as significantly higher in malignant tumors than in benign nodules, in both blood and tumor samples.

Concerning this clone itself: The specificity of this receptor is unknown. At one boundary the junction diverges from the germline segment, which might be a read error.

The library was obtained by PCR. The listed sequencing device is Illumina HiSeq 4000. High-throughput sequencing was used to profile the CDR3 region of the TCR beta-chain in every patient. In the original analysis: CDR3 differences across clinicopathological groups were used to build a classifier for discriminating distant-metastatic papillary thyroid cancer patients. Repertoire diversity was assessed with the Shannon index, and tumor-blood repertoire similarity with the Morisita-Horn index. TCRdb ran its own pipeline on the public reads, namely fastp trimming at Q25 and MiXCR clone calling, and kept in-frame beta chains. The authors' filters were not applied to this entry. The sample table lists about 15,000 clones, just under 35% of them with a count of one. The ten largest make up 11% of the sample. Before undergoing thyroid surgery, none of the patients had been given any kind of treatment. Patient clinical samples collected from about 2011 to 2018 were retrospectively analysed using T-cell receptor beta sequencing.

The receptor was derived from a male donor with papillary thyroid cancer or a benign thyroid nodule (not recorded which). Some clones in this sample may be carry-over from other donors' samples. The specimen was tumor tissue.

The nucleotides are TGTGCCAGCAGCCAGTGGACCAGTCCGAAGTGGACCGGTGAGCTGTTTTTT. This is translated as CASSQWTSPKWTGELFF. The chain is made from TRBV14 and TRBJ2-2; the D gene is not confidently resolved. In the germline V gene, CDR1 corresponds to SGHDN and CDR2 to FVKESK. Reading from cysteine to phenylalanine, the CDR3 counts 17 amino acids. Only CDR3 DNA remains: 51 bases, in frame from the first base.